A selection of T cell receptor beta chains follows, all from one sample in a study of blood T cell repertoires in COVID-19. The repertoire was sequenced with immunoSEQ multiplex PCR; TCRdb's copy has only in-frame clones and lacks some. This sample has around 100,000 clones, with approximately 84% found just once. Specimen: peripheral blood. The receptor source for this set is a man in his forties with acute or convalescent COVID-19. Both conserved end residues are part of each CDR3. Fields, in order: clone size, V gene, D gene, J gene, CDR3 protein, CDR3 DNA. The D gene is left open where the match is weak. The listing skips clone size in some rows; elsewhere it reads once, few, many or a size class.

NA	TRBV19	NA	TRBJ1-1	CASSISVRYSSFF	TGTGCCAGTAGTATATCGGTCAGGTACAGTTCTTTCTTT
NA	TRBV9	TRBD1	TRBJ2-1	CASSGTGSVIWEQFF	TGTGCCAGCAGCGGGACAGGGTCAGTTATATGGGAGCAGTTCTTC
NA	TRBV4-2	TRBD2	TRBJ2-3	CASSQTSGGAGDTQYF	TGTGCCAGCAGCCAGACTAGCGGGGGGGCTGGGGATACGCAGTATTTT
NA	TRBV6-5	NA	TRBJ1-2	CASSYRKSGGYTF	TGTGCCAGCAGTTATCGCAAATCGGGAGGCTACACCTTC
NA	TRBV27	TRBD1	TRBJ2-6	CASSLRTGSPSGANVLTF	TGTGCCAGCAGTCTCCGGACAGGGTCCCCTTCTGGGGCCAACGTCCTGACTTTC
few	TRBV6-5	TRBD1	TRBJ1-6	CASSDRGNSPLHF	TGTGCCAGCAGCGACAGGGGGAATTCACCCCTCCACTTT
few	TRBV5-6	TRBD2	TRBJ2-3	CASSLVGAGAVDTQYF	TGTGCCAGCAGCTTGGTAGGAGCGGGAGCTGTAGATACGCAGTATTTT
NA	TRBV28	NA	TRBJ2-1	CASSLRRNEQFF	TGTGCCAGCAGTTTGCGGCGGAATGAGCAGTTCTTC
NA	TRBV3-1/TRBV3-2	TRBD2	TRBJ2-2	CASKPRLAANTGELFF	TGTGCCAGCAAACCCCGACTAGCGGCTAACACCGGGGAGCTGTTTTTT
NA	TRBV7-9	NA	TRBJ2-7	CASSLRVGGEQYF	TGTGCCAGCAGCTTAAGGGTAGGAGGCGAGCAGTACTTC
NA	TRBV7-2	TRBD2	TRBJ2-5	CASSPRLAAEGETQYF	TGTGCCAGCAGCCCCAGACTAGCGGCCGAGGGAGAGACCCAGTACTTC
NA	TRBV15	NA	TRBJ1-2	CATSRLGNRGHYGYTF	TGTGCCACCAGCAGGTTGGGGAACCGGGGTCACTATGGCTACACCTTC
NA	TRBV3-1/TRBV3-2	TRBD1	TRBJ1-5	CASSQGTGAQPQHF	TGTGCCAGCAGCCAAGGGACAGGAGCCCAGCCCCAGCATTTT
NA	TRBV10-3	NA	TRBJ1-2	CAIKSTTGWGYTF	TGTGCCATCAAAAGCACTACCGGCTGGGGCTACACCTTC
NA	TRBV5-5	TRBD1	TRBJ1-4	CASSLVRGTNEKLFF	TGTGCCAGCAGCTTGGTCAGGGGGACTAATGAAAAACTGTTTTTT
NA	TRBV6-5	NA	TRBJ2-2	CASSYGRTANTGELFF	TGTGCCAGCAGTTACGGTAGGACAGCGAACACCGGGGAGCTGTTTTTT
NA	TRBV7-2	NA	TRBJ2-2	CASSSWGGTGELFF	TGTGCCAGCAGCTCTTGGGGAGGCACCGGGGAGCTGTTTTTT
NA	TRBV11-2	TRBD2	TRBJ2-7	CASSPPGTSVFYEQYF	TGTGCCAGCAGCCCTCCCGGGACTAGCGTATTCTACGAGCAGTACTTC
NA	TRBV4-2	TRBD2	TRBJ2-4	CASSQEASGSKNIQYF	TGTGCCAGCAGCCAAGAAGCTAGCGGATCCAAAAACATTCAGTACTTC
few	TRBV30	NA	TRBJ1-5	CAWSTGGNQPQHF	TGTGCCTGGAGCACGGGAGGCAATCAGCCCCAGCATTTT
NA	TRBV4-2	TRBD2	TRBJ2-1	CASSRGGEQFF	TGTGCCAGCAGCCGGGGGGGTGAGCAGTTCTTC
NA	TRBV19	TRBD1	TRBJ2-1	CASSSLGTGGFEQFF	TGTGCCAGTAGTTCCCTCGGGACAGGGGGTTTTGAGCAGTTCTTC
NA	TRBV5-1	NA	TRBJ2-3	CASSLSSASTDTQYF	TGCGCCAGCAGCTTGAGCAGCGCAAGCACAGATACGCAGTATTTT
once	TRBV7-3	NA	TRBJ2-6	CASGGTGANVLTF	TGTGCCAGCGGGGGCACTGGGGCCAACGTCCTGACTTTC
NA	TRBV10-2	TRBD1	TRBJ2-5	CASGRTGARETQYF	TGCGCCAGCGGACGGACAGGGGCTCGGGAGACCCAGTACTTC
NA	TRBV15	TRBD1	TRBJ1-2	CATSRRETGKHGYTF	TGTGCCACCAGCAGGAGGGAGACAGGGAAGCATGGCTACACCTTC
NA	TRBV28	TRBD1	TRBJ1-1	CASSLAGGSFYTEAFF	TGTGCCAGCAGTTTGGCAGGGGGCAGTTTTTACACTGAAGCTTTCTTT
NA	TRBV4-2	TRBD2	TRBJ2-1	CASSQELSGTGNEQFF	TGTGCCAGCAGCCAAGAGTTGAGCGGGACCGGCAATGAGCAGTTCTTC
NA	TRBV5-8	NA	TRBJ1-4	CASRLVGPLTTNEKLFF	TGTGCCAGCAGACTAGTCGGGCCCCTGACAACTAATGAAAAACTGTTTTTT
NA	TRBV5-3	TRBD2	TRBJ2-1	CARSLEALAGGLTDEQFF	TGTGCCAGAAGCTTGGAAGCACTAGCGGGGGGACTAACCGATGAGCAGTTCTTC
NA	TRBV7-2	NA	TRBJ1-1	CAGRGAMNTEAFF	TGTGCCGGGAGGGGGGCGATGAACACTGAAGCTTTCTTT
NA	TRBV30	TRBD1	TRBJ2-7	CAWSRDRLYEQYF	TGTGCCTGGAGCCGGGACAGGCTCTACGAGCAGTACTTC
once	TRBV7-2	NA	TRBJ2-5	CASSYDRREETQYF	TGTGCCAGCAGCTACGACAGGCGAGAAGAGACCCAGTACTTC
NA	TRBV7-9	TRBD1	TRBJ1-2	CASSLVEGARGYTF	TGTGCCAGCAGCCTCGTTGAGGGGGCGCGAGGCTACACCTTC
NA	TRBV28	NA	TRBJ1-2	CASRSYGYTF	TGTGCCAGCAGGAGCTATGGCTACACCTTC
NA	TRBV28	TRBD1	TRBJ1-1	CASDQGGTEAFF	TGTGCCAGCGATCAGGGGGGCACTGAAGCTTTCTTT
NA	TRBV3-1/TRBV3-2	TRBD2	TRBJ2-7	CASSRGLANEQYF	TGTGCCAGCAGCCGAGGACTAGCAAACGAGCAGTACTTC
NA	TRBV10-1	TRBD2	TRBJ2-1	CASSTGTSGIDEQFF	TGCGCCAGCAGCACCGGGACTAGCGGGATCGATGAGCAGTTCTTC
NA	TRBV7-9	NA	TRBJ1-6	CASSYYRDGSPLHF	TGTGCCAGCAGTTACTACAGGGATGGTTCACCCCTCCACTTT
NA	TRBV10-3	TRBD1	TRBJ2-3	CAISDPGQGAADTQYF	TGTGCCATCAGTGACCCTGGACAGGGGGCCGCAGATACGCAGTATTTT
few	TRBV28	NA	TRBJ1-6	CASSLPRGPLHF	TGTGCCAGCAGTTTACCCCGGGGGCCCCTCCACTTT
NA	TRBV6-5	NA	TRBJ1-3	CASSYSTAGHGNTIYF	TGTGCCAGCAGTTACTCGACGGCAGGGCATGGAAACACCATATATTTT
once	TRBV19	TRBD1	TRBJ2-1	CASSIVPGGLRSEQFF	TGTGCCAGTAGTATAGTTCCAGGGGGTTTACGTTCCGAGCAGTTCTTC
NA	TRBV2	TRBD2	TRBJ2-1	CASRGTSFNEQFF	TGTGCCAGCAGAGGGACTAGTTTCAATGAGCAGTTCTTC
NA	TRBV9	TRBD2	TRBJ2-1	CASSVVSGEFTEQFF	TGTGCCAGCAGCGTAGTGAGCGGGGAGTTTACTGAGCAGTTCTTC
NA	TRBV19	TRBD1	TRBJ1-1	CASSTPGQISAEAFF	TGTGCCAGTAGCACACCGGGACAGATATCCGCTGAAGCTTTCTTT
NA	TRBV18	TRBD1	TRBJ1-1	CASSQGQGITEAFF	TGTGCCAGCTCACAGGGACAGGGCATCACTGAAGCTTTCTTT
few	TRBV28	TRBD2	TRBJ2-7	CASSFGTRVNEQYF	TGTGCCAGCAGTTTTGGGACTAGAGTTAACGAGCAGTACTTC
NA	TRBV6-1	NA	TRBJ1-6	CASSERRVSPLHF	TGTGCCAGCAGTGAGAGGCGGGTGTCACCCCTCCACTTT
NA	TRBV5-1	TRBD1	TRBJ1-6	CATRPGQGNSPLHF	TGCGCCACCCGACCTGGACAGGGGAATTCACCCCTCCACTTT
NA	TRBV6-5	NA	TRBJ2-3	CASAGGLRADTQYF	TGTGCCAGCGCCGGAGGGCTTAGGGCAGATACGCAGTATTTT
NA	TRBV7-6	TRBD2	TRBJ2-3	CASAQRGALTDTQYF	TGTGCCAGCGCCCAGCGGGGGGCCCTCACAGATACGCAGTATTTT
NA	TRBV5-6	TRBD2	TRBJ2-3	CASSFSGPGGGDTQYF	TGTGCCAGCAGCTTCTCTGGGCCGGGAGGCGGTGATACGCAGTATTTT
NA	TRBV3-1/TRBV3-2	TRBD1	TRBJ2-6	CASSQPGQGAGANVLTF	TGTGCCAGCAGCCAACCGGGACAGGGGGCTGGGGCCAACGTCCTGACTTTC
NA	TRBV12-3/TRBV12-4	NA	TRBJ1-5	CASSFTRNQPQHF	TGTGCCAGCAGTTTTACCCGGAATCAGCCCCAGCATTTT
NA	TRBV6-6	NA	TRBJ2-3	CASRQGTDTQYF	TGTGCCAGCAGGCAGGGGACAGATACGCAGTATTTT
NA	TRBV2	TRBD2	TRBJ2-1	CASSVGLEGQFF	TGTGCCAGCAGTGTGGGACTAGAGGGGCAGTTCTTC